This entry is about one T cell receptor (beta chain). The antigen remains undetermined. The PCR had 60 Vbeta and 13 Jbeta primers. Method: immunoSEQ multiplex PCR; TCRdb's copy keeps in-frame clones and lacks some. The sample is made up of 100,000 to 150,000 clones, and the top ten hold 1.5% to 1.8% of it. The ends were cut back, 4 bases at V and 4 bases at J, with 16 bases in the middle. The length of the CDR3 is 15 residues. Germline V CDR1 and CDR2: LNHNV, YYDKDF (reference sequence). The data stem from a study of cytomegalovirus exposure and HLA in healthy donors. The study, taken as a whole, reports: Relative to equally common others, HLA-associated TCR beta chains showed greater clonal expansion in a later analysis.

Sequencing was done on a sample of PBMCs. The sequence derives from a woman aged 40-49 years in good health and CMV-seronegative. This sequence joins TRBV15 and TRBJ2-5; a possible D gene is TRBD2 (5 bases). The CDR3 region has the DNA TGTGCCACCAGCACGAACCTACTAGAAGGAGAGACCCAGTACTTC. It specifies CATSTNLLEGETQYF.